This T cell receptor (beta chain) was captured by sequencing in a study of blood T cell repertoires in COVID-19. Per the authors' pipeline: Amplification from reference gene primers served as the basis for estimated nucleated cell counts. Sequenced by immunoSEQ multiplex PCR; TCRdb stores in-frame clones only, minus some. V and J calls and clone size are as listed in that table; D and trimming were resolved from the DNA. The sample lists 140,000 or so clones, around 87% occurring once. V gave up 3 bases and J gave up 6 bases; unmatched junction bases: 7. Germline loops: CDR1 SGHNT, CDR2 YYREEE (reference sequence). This CDR3 is 16 amino acids long.

The sequencing input was peripheral blood. The chain is built from TRBV5-4 and TRBJ2-7, with TRBD2 identical over 15 bases. This receptor was obtained from a woman aged 55-69 years with active COVID-19. The CDR3 sequence: CASSSGTSGRLGEQYF. Written as DNA, the CDR3 is TGTGCCAGCAGCTCCGGGACTAGCGGGAGGTTGGGCGAGCAGTACTTC. Full variable domain (remainder filled in from reference TRBV5-4 and TRBJ2-7): ETGVTQSPTHLIKTRGQQVTLRCSSQSGHNTVSWYQQALGQGPQFIFQYYREEENGRGNFPPRFSGLQFPNYSSELNVNALELDDSALYLCASSSGTSGRLGEQYFGPGTRLTVT.